The T cell receptor beta chain described here comes from a study of immune cell composition in non-small cell lung cancer (dated by TCRdb to 2017 to 2019). Turning to the overall study: To assign histologic subtype, which was mostly lung adenocarcinoma or squamous cell carcinoma, H&E was combined with p63, CK5, Napsin A and TTF-1 immunohistochemistry. Adaptive Biotechnologies TCR-beta sequencing was carried out on 34 to 35 paired NSCLC tumour and non-adjacent lung specimens, as well as on roughly 28 tumour-only specimens. Supplementary cohort #1 consisted of roughly 9 lung adenocarcinoma cases with paired tumour/lung TCR-beta sequencing and with TIL populations generated to assess tumour reactivity. Several tumour specimens that had TCR-beta data belonged to rare histological subtypes and were left out of the subtype comparisons.

A two-step multiplex PCR was used to amplify TCR-beta CDR3 regions from genomic DNA, and Illumina-compatible adaptors were added in the second step. TCR-beta immunosequencing was performed on an Illumina platform as a commercial immunoSEQ service. The original methods were these. Repertoires were described by productive clonality and by Top 10 Clones, which is the percentage of T-cell templates coming from the ten most frequent sequences. Productive clonality ranged from 0 to 1, with 1 indicating a monoclonal population. Tumour-associated clones were defined as sequences comprising at least 0.1% of tumour T-cell templates but absent from matched non-adjacent lung, identified via log10 scatter plots. Analyses were done in GraphPad Prism7 and R, with Student's t-tests for two-group comparisons, ANOVA for stages, and linear regression for relationships. In TCRdb, the immuneACCESS table is reduced to in-frame sequences with V and J assigned. These tables do not hold every clone; where another copy was compared, an unresolved V gene accounts for under half, and the others remain unexplained. That table is the source of V, J and clone size, and D and trimming were worked out from the DNA. This sample has several thousand clones in its table, and 70% of those were observed once. About 4% of the sample goes to the ten largest clones.

The paper as a whole reports these results and caveats: No significant correlation was found between smoking pack-years and tumour TCR-beta clonality. In nine to ten adenocarcinoma cases, a strong correlation was found between maximal tumour-associated clone frequency and TIL tumour reactivity, whereas no such correlation was found between overall clonality and TIL tumour reactivity. Only ten or so cases were included in the reactivity cohort, and sequence sharing between tumour-reactive clones and the dominant in vivo tumour-associated clones was not shown. Significantly higher Top 10 clone scores and productive clonality were observed in lung squamous cell carcinoma than in lung adenocarcinoma tumours. Tumour-associated clones >0.5% were found in nearly half of NSCLC cases, namely in around 36% of adenocarcinomas versus roughly 80% of squamous carcinomas.

CDR1 SGHAT and CDR2 FQNNGV were looked up in the germline V gene. Trimming removed 3 bases from V and 3 bases from J, leaving 8 bases between the germline ends. The CDR3 starts with the cysteine, ends with the phenylalanine, and has 13 residues. The DNA shown is the 39-base CDR3, in frame from base 1. As to this clone: Its antigen has not been determined. It has no much larger one-base neighbor in the sample; base qualities were not kept.

From frozen aliquots of unsorted single-cell suspensions, genomic DNA was isolated using the QIAamp DNA kit. The tumour samples consisted of non-small cell lung cancer tissue that had been surgically resected. Tissues arrived within 2 hours of resection and were immediately processed into single-cell suspensions. Tissue was mechanically dissociated and enzymatically digested with DNase I, collagenase I and hyaluronidase for 25 to 30 minutes at 37 °C, then filtered and RBC-lysed. The sequencing input was lung tumor tissue. The receptor's source is a human donor with non-small cell lung cancer. The sequence is built from TRBV11-2 and TRBJ1-1; TRBD1 might be the D gene, on 5 matching bases. CDR3 sequence: CASSFKGDTEAFF. The nucleotides read TGTGCCAGCAGCTTTAAAGGGGACACTGAAGCTTTCTTT.